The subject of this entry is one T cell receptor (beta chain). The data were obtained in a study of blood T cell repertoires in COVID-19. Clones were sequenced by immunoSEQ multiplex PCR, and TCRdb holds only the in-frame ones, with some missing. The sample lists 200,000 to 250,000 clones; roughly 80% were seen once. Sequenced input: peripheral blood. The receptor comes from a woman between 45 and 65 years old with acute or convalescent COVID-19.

The CDR3 sequence: CASSFSSGTTNEKLFF. CDR3 DNA sequence: TGTGCCAGCAGTTTTAGTTCGGGGACAACTAATGAAAAACTGTTTTTT. V is TRBV28 and J is TRBJ1-4, with D uncertain. CDR1 and CDR2 (germline): MDHEN, SYDVKM. V lost 3 bases to trimming and J lost 0 bases, with 11 bases between them. The CDR3 loop spans 16 amino acids. Based on the CDR3 plus reference TRBV28 and TRBJ1-4, the full variable domain is DVKVTQSSRYLVKRTGEKVFLECVQDMDHENMFWYRQDPGLGLRLIYFSYDVKMKEKGDIPEGYSVSREKKERFSLILESASTNQTSMYLCASSFSSGTTNEKLFFGSGTQLSVL.